The 18 T cell receptor beta chains below come from one sample, sequenced in a study of cytomegalovirus exposure and HLA in healthy donors. Using immunoSEQ multiplex PCR, the repertoire was profiled, and TCRdb retains in-frame clones only, with some absent. The table has about 140,000 clones, approximately 82% seen once; the top ten hold around 27%. The sample taken for sequencing was PBMCs. The source is a man aged 25-40 years in good health and CMV-seropositive.

V gene TRBV19 combines with J gene TRBJ2-5; weak D call: TRBD1 (5 bases). The germline V and J ends were trimmed by 3 bases and 5 bases, with 19 bases remaining between them. CDR3 length: 16 amino acids. Germline V gives CDR1 LNHDA, CDR2 SQIVND (reference sequence). This CDR3 reads CASSMARYLPGETQYF. CDR3 nucleotide sequence: TGTGCCAGTAGTATGGCCCGGTATCTCCCAGGGGAGACCCAGTACTTC. The complete variable domain, with remaining parts taken from reference TRBV19 and TRBJ2-5, reads DGGITQSPKYLFRKEGQNVTLSCEQNLNHDAMYWYRQDPGQGLRLIYYSQIVNDFQKGDIAEGYSVSREKKESFPLTVTSAQKNPTAFYLCASSMARYLPGETQYFGPGTRLLVL.

This sequence joins TRBV6-1 and TRBJ1-4, with D perhaps matching TRBD1 (6 bases). CDR1 and CDR2 from the germline V gene are MNHNS and SASEGT. The CDR3 covers 14 residues. V lost 7 bases to trimming and J lost 3 bases, with 12 bases between them. Here the CDR3 reads CASTPTGPNEKLFF. CDR3 nucleotides: TGTGCCAGCACCCCGACAGGCCCTAATGAAAAACTGTTTTTT.

The genes are TRBV7-9 and TRBJ1-5, with TRBD1 matching over 7 bases. Germline CDR1 and CDR2: SEHNR and FQNEAQ (reference sequence). The ends lost 4 bases at V and 1 base at J; junction bases unmatched: 7. This CDR3 is built from 16 residues. CDR3 DNA: TGTGCCAGCAGCTACACCACAGGGGTGAGCAATCAGCCCCAGCATTTT. Translated, it gives CASSYTTGVSNQPQHF.

The V gene is TRBV27, the J gene TRBJ2-2; perhaps TRBD1 as D (8 bases). Germline V gene lookup returns CDR1 MNHEY and CDR2 SMNVEV (reference sequence). The CDR3 length is 15 residues. V lost 6 bases, J lost 7 bases, and 18 bases lay in between. This CDR3 is CASRAGQVKGGELFF. The CDR3 coding sequence is TGTGCCAGCAGAGCGGGACAGGTCAAGGGCGGGGAGCTGTTTTTT.

The CDR3: CASSIVPGQGGMDTEAFF. CDR3 coding DNA: TGTGCCAGTAGTATAGTTCCAGGACAGGGTGGAATGGACACTGAAGCTTTCTTT. The J gene is TRBJ1-1, the V gene TRBV19; 8 nucleotides line up with TRBD1. The germline V gene has CDR1 LNHDA and CDR2 SQIVND (reference sequence). V shed 1 base, J shed 3 bases, and the junction held 13 bases outside the gene matches. This CDR3 spans 18 amino acids.

The gene calls are TRBV11-2 and TRBJ1-6; 10 bases are a match to TRBD1. V gave up 3 bases and J gave up 5 bases; unmatched junction bases: 7. This CDR3 has 17 residues. Germline CDR1 reads SGHAT; CDR2 reads FQNNGV. This chain's CDR3 is CASSFRDRGSDNSPLHF. The CDR3 nucleotides read TGTGCCAGCAGCTTCCGGGACAGGGGTTCAGATAATTCACCCCTCCACTTT.

A few counts support this clone. The rearrangement uses TRBV19 and TRBJ1-6; the D gene is possibly TRBD1 (5 bases). V lost 6 bases and J lost 5, with 11 bases in between. The CDR3 runs 14 residues. Germline V CDR1 and CDR2: LNHDA, SQIVND (reference sequence). The CDR3: CASRQRGDNSPLHF. DNA of the CDR3: TGTGCCAGTAGGCAAAGGGGTGATAATTCACCCCTCCACTTT.

This clone was found once. The J gene is TRBJ2-1, the V gene TRBV7-7; no firm D call. Germline assignment: CDR1 SSHAT and CDR2 FNYEAQ (reference sequence). The CDR3 runs 14 residues. V was trimmed by 5 bases and J by 5 bases, leaving 13 bases between them. The CDR3 reads CASSPYDKNNEQFF. CDR3 DNA: TGTGCCAGCAGCCCGTACGACAAAAACAATGAGCAGTTCTTC.

This sequence joins TRBV5-1 and TRBJ2-7; TRBD1 agrees at 7 bases. The CDR3 runs to 17 residues. J lost 2 bases, V lost 4 bases, and 15 bases had no gene match. The V gene's germline CDR1 is SGHRS and CDR2 YFSETQ. The CDR3 DNA sequence: TGCGCCAGCAGCGCCACTTCCGGGACAGCATTCCCCTACGAGCAGTACTTC. Its translation: CASSATSGTAFPYEQYF.

The rearrangement uses TRBV19 and TRBJ1-6; TRBD1 aligns across 7 bases. The CDR3 is made up of 15 amino acids. CDR1 LNHDA and CDR2 SQIVND come from the germline V gene (reference sequence). Losses at the gene ends were 5 bases for V and 5 bases for J; bases not matched to a gene: 6. In DNA, the CDR3 is TGTGCCAGTAGTGACAGGGATTCGGATAATTCACCCCTCCACTTT. It specifies CASSDRDSDNSPLHF.

This clone has only one observation. The chain uses TRBV10-3 and TRBJ1-1, with a weak D call TRBD1 (5 bases). This CDR3 has 14 residues. In germline, CDR1 is ENHRY, CDR2 SYGVKD. V was shortened by 2 bases and J by 3 bases, with 10 bases between the two germline ends. This CDR3 is CAISERGFDTEAFF. The CDR3 nucleotides read TGTGCCATCAGTGAGCGGGGGTTCGACACTGAAGCTTTCTTT.

The chain uses TRBV6-5 and TRBJ1-2; maybe TRBD1 (5 bases). Trimming removed 5 bases from V and 6 bases from J, with 7 bases in between. The CDR3 spans 11 residues. Looked up from germline, CDR1 is MNHEY and CDR2 is SVGAGI. The CDR3 DNA follows: TGTGCCAGCAGTCCAGGGAATGGCTACACCTTC. It encodes CASSPGNGYTF.

V gene TRBV5-1 combines with J gene TRBJ2-7; D perhaps matches TRBD1 (5 bases). Trimming removed 2 bases from V and 3 bases from J, with 15 bases in between. Germline lookup yields CDR1 SGHRS and CDR2 YFSETQ. The CDR3 spans 15 residues. The CDR3 is CASSFTGAGNYEQYF. The CDR3 DNA reads TGCGCCAGCAGCTTTACAGGAGCCGGCAACTACGAGCAGTACTTC.

This clone showed up just a few times. The rearrangement uses TRBV5-1 and TRBJ1-2; D not resolved. Per the germline V gene, CDR1 is SGHRS and CDR2 is YFSETQ. V was clipped by 0 bases and J by 8 bases, with 8 bases between them. The CDR3 is 12 residues long. The CDR3 region is CASSLDPGGYTF. The CDR3 DNA reads TGCGCCAGCAGCTTGGACCCGGGGGGCTACACCTTC.

The chain employs TRBV11-2 and TRBJ1-1, with D unresolved. The CDR3 runs 13 residues. Germline values: CDR1 SGHAT, CDR2 FQNNGV. The V gene lost 5 bases and the J gene lost 10 bases, with 17 bases spanning the gap. DNA of the CDR3: TGTGCCAGCAGCCATAGTGGGGAGGTGGGAGCTTTCTTT. Its protein product is CASSHSGEVGAFF.

J is TRBJ2-7 and V is TRBV10-3, with TRBD1 matching 8 bases. With 2 bases clipped from V and 5 bases from J, the junction kept 8 bases outside the gene matches. CDR1 ENHRY and CDR2 SYGVKD come from the germline V gene. This CDR3 region has 15 residues. The CDR3 is CAISEVTGDLDEQYF. The CDR3 bases are TGTGCCATCAGTGAGGTGACAGGGGATCTGGACGAGCAGTACTTC.

This clone has at least ten counts. V is TRBV9 and J is TRBJ2-4; 7 bases fit TRBD2. The CDR3 covers 17 residues. The junction had 18 bases not matched to a gene; V was cut back by 3 bases and J by 9 bases. CDR1 and CDR2 (germline): SGDLS, YYNGEE. The CDR3 coding sequence is TGTGCCAGCAGCGAGGGAGGTAGGGTGGAGGGCGGGGGCATTCAGTACTTC. It codes for CASSEGGRVEGGGIQYF.

This clone was picked up a small number of times. This chain joins TRBV7-9 and TRBJ1-1; D not certain. The CDR3 has 12 residues. Germline values: CDR1 SEHNR, CDR2 FQNEAQ (reference sequence). Trimming pared 5 bases from V and 3 bases from J, leaving 7 bases between. The CDR3 reads CASSLHYTEAFF. CDR3 sequence (DNA): TGTGCCAGCAGCCTCCACTACACTGAAGCTTTCTTT.